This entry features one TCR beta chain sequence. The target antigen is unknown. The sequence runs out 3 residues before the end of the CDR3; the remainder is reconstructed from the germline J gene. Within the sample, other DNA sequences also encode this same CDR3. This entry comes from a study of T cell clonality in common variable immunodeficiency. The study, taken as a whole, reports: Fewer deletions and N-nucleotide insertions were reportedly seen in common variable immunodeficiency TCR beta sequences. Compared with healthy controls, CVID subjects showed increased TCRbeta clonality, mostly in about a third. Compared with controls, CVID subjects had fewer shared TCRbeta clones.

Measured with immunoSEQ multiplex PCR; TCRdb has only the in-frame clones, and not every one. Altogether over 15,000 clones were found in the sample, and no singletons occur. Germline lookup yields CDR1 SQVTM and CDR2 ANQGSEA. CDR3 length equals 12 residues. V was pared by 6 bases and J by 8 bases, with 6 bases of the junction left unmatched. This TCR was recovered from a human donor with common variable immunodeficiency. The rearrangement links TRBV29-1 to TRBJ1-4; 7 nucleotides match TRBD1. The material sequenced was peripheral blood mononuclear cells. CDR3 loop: CSVRTGGEKLFF. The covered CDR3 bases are TGCAGCGTGAGGACAGGAGGGGAAAAA.